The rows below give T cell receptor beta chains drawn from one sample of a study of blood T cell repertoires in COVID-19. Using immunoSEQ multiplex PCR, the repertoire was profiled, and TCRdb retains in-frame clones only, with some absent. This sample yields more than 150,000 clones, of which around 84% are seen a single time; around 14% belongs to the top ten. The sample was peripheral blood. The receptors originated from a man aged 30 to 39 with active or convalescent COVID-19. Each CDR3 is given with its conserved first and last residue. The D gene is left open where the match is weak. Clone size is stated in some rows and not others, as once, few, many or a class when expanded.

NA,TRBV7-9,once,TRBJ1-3,CASSLAVDTIYF,TGTGCCAGCAGCTTAGCGGTAGACACCATATATTTT
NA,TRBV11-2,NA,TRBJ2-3,CASSRIGGDTQYF,TGTGCCAGCAGCCGTATAGGAGGGGATACGCAGTATTTT
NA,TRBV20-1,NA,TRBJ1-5,CSASPGGADQPQHF,TGCAGTGCTAGTCCCGGGGGGGCCGATCAGCCCCAGCATTTT
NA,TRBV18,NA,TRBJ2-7,CASSIGQFYEQYF,TGTGCCAGCTCCATCGGACAGTTCTACGAGCAGTACTTC
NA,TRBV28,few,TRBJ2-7,CASSSTLYNEQYF,TGTGCCAGCAGTTCAACGCTATATAACGAGCAGTACTTC
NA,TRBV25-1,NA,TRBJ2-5,CASSDGSGVQETQYF,TGTGCCAGCAGTGATGGCAGCGGAGTCCAAGAGACCCAGTACTTC
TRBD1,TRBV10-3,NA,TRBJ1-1,CATATGENTEAFF,TGTGCCACCGCTACAGGGGAAAACACTGAAGCTTTCTTT
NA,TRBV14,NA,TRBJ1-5,CASSQDAGVLNQPQHF,TGTGCCAGCAGCCAAGACGCGGGGGTTTTAAATCAGCCCCAGCATTTT
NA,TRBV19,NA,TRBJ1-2,CASSMRGGNYGYTF,TGTGCCAGTAGTATGAGAGGGGGTAACTATGGCTACACCTTC
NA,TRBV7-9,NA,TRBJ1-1,CASSYGWNTEAFF,TGTGCCAGCAGCTACGGGTGGAACACTGAAGCTTTCTTT
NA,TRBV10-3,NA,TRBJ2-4,CAITDTLAKNIQYF,TGTGCCATCACAGACACCTTAGCCAAAAACATTCAGTACTTC
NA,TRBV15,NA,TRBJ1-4,CATEGDEKLFF,TGTGCCACCGAGGGGGACGAAAAACTGTTTTTT
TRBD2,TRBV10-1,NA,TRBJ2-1,CASSGTSGTSEQFF,TGCGCCAGCAGTGGGACTAGCGGGACTAGTGAGCAGTTCTTC
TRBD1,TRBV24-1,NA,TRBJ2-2,CATSAIPGQGSGELFF,TGTGCCACCAGTGCCATCCCGGGACAGGGTTCCGGGGAGCTGTTTTTT
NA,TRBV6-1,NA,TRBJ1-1,CASSESGGSFF,TGTGCCAGCAGTGAGTCCGGGGGGAGTTTCTTT
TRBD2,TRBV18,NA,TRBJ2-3,CASSPGIRRGRDTQYF,TGTGCCAGCTCACCAGGAATTCGGCGGGGGAGGGATACGCAGTATTTT
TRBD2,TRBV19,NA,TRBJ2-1,CASRIGTSGRGEQFF,TGTGCCAGTAGGATTGGGACTAGCGGGAGGGGTGAGCAGTTCTTC
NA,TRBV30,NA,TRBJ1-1,CAWRRQGEAFF,TGTGCCTGGAGGAGGCAGGGTGAAGCTTTCTTT
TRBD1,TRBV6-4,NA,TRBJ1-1,CASKGAGNTEAFF,TGTGCCAGCAAGGGGGCCGGAAACACTGAAGCTTTCTTT
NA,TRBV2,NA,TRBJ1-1,CASRRTANTEAFF,TGTGCCAGCAGGAGGACAGCCAACACTGAAGCTTTCTTT